This is a list of T cell receptor beta chains from one sample in a study of molecular identifiers for immune sequencing clone quantification. From the PCR reads, TCRdb called clonotypes with MiXCR, one entry per CDR3 protein. The table includes about 97,000 distinct CDR3 sequences, less than 25% detected once. Sample: naive CD8+ T cells from blood, with Jurkat cell RNA spiked in. These TCRs come from a human donor in good health. Some libraries in this study had Jurkat cell RNA spiked in. Each CDR3 is given with its conserved first and last residue. The order of the fields is D gene, clone size, V gene, J gene, CDR3 protein, CDR3 DNA. A D gene is named only where the DNA matches it firmly. The size field is filled for only some rows; it gives once, few, many or a size class.

>-|-|TRBV19|TRBJ2-7
CDSSIFQGSYEQYF
TGTGACAGTAGTATCTTCCAGGGGTCCTACGAGCAGTACTTC
>TRBD2|-|TRBV2|TRBJ2-7
CASSDLAEYEQYF
TGTGCCAGCAGTGATCTAGCGGAGTACGAGCAGTACTTC
>-|-|TRBV27|TRBJ2-7
CASSAPSTGSEQYF
TGTGCCAGCAGTGCCCCCTCGACAGGCTCCGAGCAGTACTTC
>-|many|TRBV10-3|TRBJ2-7
CATAGVREYEQYF
TGTGCCACGGCCGGGGTTCGGGAATACGAGCAGTACTTC
>-|many|TRBV13|TRBJ1-1
CASSSDRNTEAFF
TGTGCCAGCAGTTCCGACAGGAACACTGAAGCTTTCTTT
>TRBD1|few|TRBV10-3|TRBJ2-7
CAISETGGLSIEQYF
TGTGCCATCAGCGAGACAGGGGGCCTTTCAATCGAGCAGTACTTC
>TRBD2|many|TRBV4-1|TRBJ2-1
CASSQRSGGYNEQFF
TGCGCCAGCAGCCAGCGAAGCGGGGGTTACAATGAGCAGTTCTTC
>-|many|TRBV6-5|TRBJ1-5
CASSPLGSNQPQHF
TGTGCCAGCAGTCCTCTGGGTAGCAATCAGCCCCAGCATTTT
>-|many|TRBV9|TRBJ1-5
CASSVVDYESNQPQHF
TGTGCCAGCAGCGTAGTAGACTACGAAAGCAATCAGCCCCAGCATTTT
>-|many|TRBV11-2|TRBJ2-5
CASSAYPLSQETQYF
TGTGCCAGCAGCGCTTACCCCCTGAGCCAAGAGACCCAGTACTTC
>-|many|TRBV7-9|TRBJ2-3
CASEYPWSHGADTQYF
TGTGCCAGCGAATACCCGTGGTCCCACGGGGCAGATACGCAGTATTTT
>TRBD1|many|TRBV12-3/TRBV12-4|TRBJ2-2
CASSPGTGGVLVDTGELFF
TGTGCCAGCAGCCCCGGGACAGGGGGCGTATTGGTGGACACCGGGGAGCTGTTTTTT
>-|many|TRBV7-9|TRBJ2-3
CASSFSGGIAGEDTQYF
TGTGCCAGCAGCTTTTCAGGGGGCATCGCGGGAGAGGACACGCAGTATTTT
>TRBD2|few|TRBV7-9|TRBJ2-1
CASSLFPSGRYLNEQFF
TGTGCCAGCAGCTTATTTCCTAGCGGGAGATATCTCAATGAGCAGTTCTTC
>-|many|TRBV5-4|TRBJ1-1
CASSLGGQREAFF
TGTGCCAGCAGCTTGGGGGGGCAACGGGAAGCTTTCTTT
>-|many|TRBV27|TRBJ2-3
CASSSTGISTDTQYF
TGTGCCAGCAGTTCCACAGGGATCAGCACAGATACGCAGTATTTT
>-|-|TRBV20-1|TRBJ2-5
CSVELWDLQTQYF
TGCAGTGTAGAACTCTGGGACCTTCAGACCCAGTACTTC
>-|-|TRBV5-5|TRBJ1-1
CASSFGRNTEAFF
TGTGCCAGCAGTTTCGGTAGGAACACTGAAGCTTTCTTT
>-|many|TRBV6-2/TRBV6-3|TRBJ2-2
CASSYFRQDRTGELFF
TGTGCCAGCAGTTACTTCCGCCAGGATCGAACCGGGGAGCTGTTTTTT
>-|-|TRBV24-1|TRBJ2-3
CATSVRSTDTQYF
TGTGCCACCAGTGTGCGCAGCACAGATACACAGTATTTT
>-|many|TRBV27|TRBJ1-1
CASSAALSSLDTEAFF
TGTGCCAGCAGTGCAGCTCTGTCCTCGCTCGACACTGAAGCTTTCTTT
>-|many|TRBV4-1|TRBJ1-1
CASSQDIGYGAFF
TGCGCCAGCAGCCAAGATATCGGGTACGGAGCTTTCTTT
>TRBD1|once|TRBV5-6|TRBJ2-7
CASGLGGQGYYEQYF
TGTGCCAGCGGCCTGGGGGGACAGGGTTATTACGAGCAGTACTTC
>-|many|TRBV7-2|TRBJ1-1
CASSFSGKGNAEAFF
TGTGCCAGCAGCTTTAGCGGAAAGGGAAATGCTGAAGCTTTCTTT